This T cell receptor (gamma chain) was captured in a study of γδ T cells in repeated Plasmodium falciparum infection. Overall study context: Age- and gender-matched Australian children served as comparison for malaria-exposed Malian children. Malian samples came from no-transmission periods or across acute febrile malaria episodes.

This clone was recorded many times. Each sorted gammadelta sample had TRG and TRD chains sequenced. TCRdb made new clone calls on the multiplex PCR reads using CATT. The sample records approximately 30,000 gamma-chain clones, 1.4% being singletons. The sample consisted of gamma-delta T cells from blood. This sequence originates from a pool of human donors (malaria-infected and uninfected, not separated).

The CDR3 coding sequence is TGTGCCACCTGGGATAGGCCCTGGAATTATTATAAGAAACTCTTT. Translated, it gives CATWDRPWNYYKKLF. The chain employs TRGV8 and TRGJ1 or TRGJ2. In the absence of a J gene in TCRdb, the DNA was matched to germline to assign it here. This CDR3 contains 15 residues. Germline V lookup: CDR1 VENAVY, CDR2 YDSYNSRV. With V trimmed by 0 bases and J by 0 bases, 5 bases remained unmatched.